This is a list of T cell receptor beta chains from one sample in a study of CD4 T cells in relation to SARS-CoV-2 and coronaviruses. Which antigens these TCRs recognize remains unknown. The protocol was immunoSEQ multiplex PCR, while the TCRdb copy is restricted to in-frame clones and leaves out a portion. The sample consists of 9,000 to 15,000 clones, approximately 80% of them appearing once. Sequences were obtained from CD4+ T cells from PBMCs, cultured in vitro. These receptors all come from a human donor in good health. Each CDR3 is given with its conserved first and last residue. Each record gives: V gene, J gene, D gene, CDR3 DNA, CDR3 protein. A D gene is named only where the DNA matches it firmly.

V: TRBV2; J: TRBJ2-5; D: -; DNA: TGTGCCAGCAAGATAGAGACCCAGTACTTC; CDR3: CASKIETQYF
V: TRBV3-1/TRBV3-2; J: TRBJ1-1; D: -; DNA: TGTGCCAGCAGCCAACGGGGTCTAGGGGATGGTACTGAAGCTTTCTTT; CDR3: CASSQRGLGDGTEAFF
V: TRBV14; J: TRBJ2-7; D: -; DNA: TGTGCCAGCAGCCCCTTGAAGGGACCGCCCACCGAGCAGTACTTC; CDR3: CASSPLKGPPTEQYF
V: TRBV5-5; J: TRBJ1-4; D: -; DNA: TGTGCCAGCAGCTTGGCAGGGACTAATGAAAAACTGTTTTTT; CDR3: CASSLAGTNEKLFF
V: TRBV12-5; J: TRBJ2-5; D: -; DNA: TGTGCTAGTGGTTTGGCCACAGAGGGGCAAGAGACCCAGTACTTC; CDR3: CASGLATEGQETQYF
V: TRBV2; J: TRBJ2-5; D: TRBD2; DNA: TGTGCCAGCAGTGATGGGACTAGTACTGAGACCCAGTACTTC; CDR3: CASSDGTSTETQYF
V: TRBV19; J: TRBJ2-1; D: -; DNA: TGTGCCAGTAGTATCCTCTTACAGGTCAATGAGCAGTTCTTC; CDR3: CASSILLQVNEQFF
V: TRBV6-2/TRBV6-3; J: TRBJ1-5; D: TRBD1; DNA: TGTGCCAGCAGCCAACCCTCGGCGGTAGGGGGCGCGGGTCAGCCCCAGCATTTT; CDR3: CASSQPSAVGGAGQPQHF
V: TRBV18; J: TRBJ2-7; D: -; DNA: TGTGCCAGCTCACCAGGTGGACGGGACTACGAGCAGTACTTC; CDR3: CASSPGGRDYEQYF
V: TRBV28; J: TRBJ2-7; D: -; DNA: TGTGCCAGCAACCAGGTTGGGGAGCAGTACTTC; CDR3: CASNQVGEQYF